Given below is one T cell receptor beta chain in context. TCR analog templates of synthetic origin were spiked into each PCR. Generated by immunoSEQ multiplex PCR, the TCRdb table keeps only in-frame clones and is missing some. There are tens of thousands of clones in the sample; almost 90% occur only once, and around 4.8% lies in the top ten. The data were taken from a study of PD-L1 blockade in urothelial cancer. Turning to the study itself: The analyses of blood took place 3 weeks (second dose) and 6 weeks after treatment start. Typically, measured as a median, blood samples had 140,000 or so T cells.

Germline CDR1 is SGHAT and CDR2 is FQNNGV. With 5 bases clipped from V and 5 bases from J, the junction kept 10 bases outside the gene matches. CDR3 length: 16 amino acids. Time point of the sample: pretreatment peripheral blood. Urothelial carcinoma, locally advanced or metastatic, affected the patients. The receptor was derived from a man in his 70s with urothelial cancer. The rearrangement uses TRBV11-2 and TRBJ2-1, with TRBD2 matching over 9 bases. The sample consisted of PBMCs, taken around atezolizumab (anti-PD-L1) treatment. CDR3 coding DNA: TGTGCCAGCAGCCCAATAAAGACTAGCGGCCACAATGAGCAGTTCTTC. It translates to CASSPIKTSGHNEQFF.